The sequence of this TCR beta chain was determined in a study of blood T cell repertoires in COVID-19. In the study overall: There were acute and convalescent COVID-19 samples, and they came from the United States, Italy and Spain. In each case, the material was cDNA or gDNA derived from T cells, B-cell-depleted T cells, or PBMCs.

Followed longitudinally, the Seattle patients had been enrolled during active infection. As originally analysed: Scientists estimated how many nucleated cells there were by amplifying reference gene primers. Sequencing used immunoSEQ multiplex PCR; TCRdb keeps in-frame clones, though not all of them. D and trimming come from the DNA, and the V and J calls and clone size come from that table. The table shows 200,000 to 300,000 clones, with 85% to 95% occurring only once. Only a few counts were recorded for this clone. The receptor comes from a man under 40 with COVID-19, enrolled during active disease. Sequencing was carried out using peripheral blood.

CDR3: CASSISPGVMNTEAFF. The CDR3, as DNA: TGTGCCAGTAGTATTTCACCCGGGGTGATGAACACTGAAGCTTTCTTT. The rearrangement uses TRBV19 and TRBJ1-1; no reliable D call. Trimming took 3 bases from V and 0 from J, leaving 14 bases between them. Per germline, CDR1 LNHDA and CDR2 SQIVND (reference sequence). This CDR3 contains 16 residues.